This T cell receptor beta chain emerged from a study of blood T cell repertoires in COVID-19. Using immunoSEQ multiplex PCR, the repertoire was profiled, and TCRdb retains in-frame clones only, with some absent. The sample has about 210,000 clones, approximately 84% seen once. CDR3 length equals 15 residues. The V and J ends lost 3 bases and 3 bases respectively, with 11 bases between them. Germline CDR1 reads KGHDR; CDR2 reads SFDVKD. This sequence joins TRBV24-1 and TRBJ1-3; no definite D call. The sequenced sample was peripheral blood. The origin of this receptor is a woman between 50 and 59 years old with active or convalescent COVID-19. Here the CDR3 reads CATSDAAGSGNTIYF. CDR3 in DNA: TGTGCCACCAGTGATGCCGCGGGTAGTGGAAACACCATATATTTT.